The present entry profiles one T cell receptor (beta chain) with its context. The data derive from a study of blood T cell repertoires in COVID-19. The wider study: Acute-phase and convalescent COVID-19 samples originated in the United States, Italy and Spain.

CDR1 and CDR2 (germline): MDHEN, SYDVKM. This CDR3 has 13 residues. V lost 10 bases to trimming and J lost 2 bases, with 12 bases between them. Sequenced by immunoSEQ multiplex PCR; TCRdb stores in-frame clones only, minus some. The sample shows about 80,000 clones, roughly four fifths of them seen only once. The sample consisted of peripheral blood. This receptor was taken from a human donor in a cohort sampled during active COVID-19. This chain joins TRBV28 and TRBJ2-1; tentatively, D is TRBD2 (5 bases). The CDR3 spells CATRGGTYNEQFF. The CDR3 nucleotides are TGTGCCACCCGGGGTGGAACCTACAATGAGCAGTTCTTC.